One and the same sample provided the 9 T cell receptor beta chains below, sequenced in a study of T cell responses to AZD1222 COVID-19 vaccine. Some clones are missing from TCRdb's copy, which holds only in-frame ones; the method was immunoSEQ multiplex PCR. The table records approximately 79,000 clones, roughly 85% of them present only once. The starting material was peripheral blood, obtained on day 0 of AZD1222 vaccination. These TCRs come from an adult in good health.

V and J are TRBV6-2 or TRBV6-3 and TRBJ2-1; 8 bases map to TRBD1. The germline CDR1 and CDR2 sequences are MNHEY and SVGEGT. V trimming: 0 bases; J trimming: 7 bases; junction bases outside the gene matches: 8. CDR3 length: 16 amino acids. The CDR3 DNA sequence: TGTGCCAGCAGTTACTCGCTCGGGCAGGGGGCAAATGAGCAGTTCTTC. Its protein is CASSYSLGQGANEQFF.

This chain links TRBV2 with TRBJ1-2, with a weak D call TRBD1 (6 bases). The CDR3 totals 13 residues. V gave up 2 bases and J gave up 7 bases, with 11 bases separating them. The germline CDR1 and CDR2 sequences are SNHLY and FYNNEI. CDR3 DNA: TGTGCCAGCAGTGAAACCGGGACATTTGGCTACACCTTC. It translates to CASSETGTFGYTF. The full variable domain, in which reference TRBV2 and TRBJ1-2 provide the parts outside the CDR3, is EPEVTQTPSHQVTQMGQEVILRCVPISNHLYFYWYRQILGQKVEFLVSFYNNEISEKSEIFDDQFSVERPDGSNFTLKIRSTKLEDSAMYFCASSETGTFGYTFGSGTRLTVV.

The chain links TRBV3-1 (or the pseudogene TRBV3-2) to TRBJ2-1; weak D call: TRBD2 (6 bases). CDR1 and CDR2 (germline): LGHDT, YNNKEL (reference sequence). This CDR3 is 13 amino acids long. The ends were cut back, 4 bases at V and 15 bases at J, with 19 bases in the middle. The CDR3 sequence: CASSLRAHGGRFF. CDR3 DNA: TGTGCCAGCAGCCTCCGGGCCCACGGGGGTCGGTTCTTC.

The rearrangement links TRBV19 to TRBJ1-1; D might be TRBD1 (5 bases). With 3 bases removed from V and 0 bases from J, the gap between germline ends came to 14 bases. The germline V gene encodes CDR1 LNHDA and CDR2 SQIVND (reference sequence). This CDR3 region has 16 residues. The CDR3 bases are TGTGCCAGTAGTATGGGGCAGTACCGTATGAACACTGAAGCTTTCTTT. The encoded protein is CASSMGQYRMNTEAFF. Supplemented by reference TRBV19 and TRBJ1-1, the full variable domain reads DGGITQSPKYLFRKEGQNVTLSCEQNLNHDAMYWYRQDPGQGLRLIYYSQIVNDFQKGDIAEGYSVSREKKESFPLTVTSAQKNPTAFYLCASSMGQYRMNTEAFFGQGTRLTVV.

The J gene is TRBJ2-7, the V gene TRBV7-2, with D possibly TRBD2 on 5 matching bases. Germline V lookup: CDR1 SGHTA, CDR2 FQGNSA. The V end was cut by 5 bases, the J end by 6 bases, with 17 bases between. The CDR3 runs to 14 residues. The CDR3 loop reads CASSPGGGRVEQYF. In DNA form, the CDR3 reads TGTGCCAGCAGCCCCGGCGGAGGCCGGGTCGAGCAGTACTTC.

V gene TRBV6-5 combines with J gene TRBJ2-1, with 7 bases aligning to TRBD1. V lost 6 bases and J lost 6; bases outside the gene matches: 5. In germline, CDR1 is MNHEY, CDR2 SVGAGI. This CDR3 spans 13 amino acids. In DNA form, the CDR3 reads TGTGCCAGCAGACCGACAGGGTCCAATGAGCAGTTCTTC. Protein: CASRPTGSNEQFF.

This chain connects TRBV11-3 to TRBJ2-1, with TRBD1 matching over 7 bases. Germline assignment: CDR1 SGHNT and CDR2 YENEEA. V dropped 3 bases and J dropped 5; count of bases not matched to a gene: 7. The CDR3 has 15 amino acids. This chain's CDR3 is CASSLPGQLNNEQFF. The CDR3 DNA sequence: TGTGCCAGCAGCTTGCCGGGACAGTTAAACAATGAGCAGTTCTTC.

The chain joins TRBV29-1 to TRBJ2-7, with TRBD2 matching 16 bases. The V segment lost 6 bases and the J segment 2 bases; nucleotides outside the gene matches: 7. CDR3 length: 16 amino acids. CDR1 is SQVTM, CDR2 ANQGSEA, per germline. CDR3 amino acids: CSVAGTSGRAPYEQYF. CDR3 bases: TGCAGCGTGGCCGGGACTAGCGGGAGGGCCCCCTACGAGCAGTACTTC.

Here the CDR3 reads CASSIVDGVYGYTF. CDR3 DNA: TGTGCCAGTAGTATCGTAGACGGGGTCTATGGCTACACCTTC. V gene TRBV19 combines with J gene TRBJ1-2; D uncertain. This CDR3 comprises 14 residues. The V and J ends lost 3 bases and 4 bases respectively, with 12 bases between them. Germline assignment: CDR1 LNHDA and CDR2 SQIVND (reference sequence).